The 3 T cell receptor beta chains below come from one sample, sequenced in a study of blood T cell repertoires in COVID-19. Sequencing was performed with immunoSEQ multiplex PCR; in TCRdb, only in-frame clones are kept and a portion is missing. This table holds roughly 360,000 clones, about 87% found once. Source material: PBMCs or T cells enriched from blood (not recorded which). The receptors originated from a man aged 25-40 years who had recovered from COVID-19.

The chain employs TRBV18 and TRBJ1-1, with a weak D call TRBD1 (5 bases). The germline V and J ends were trimmed by 0 bases and 2 bases, with 7 bases remaining between them. This CDR3 has 14 residues. Germline assignment: CDR1 KGHSH and CDR2 LQKENI. In DNA form, the CDR3 reads TGTGCCAGCTCACCACCGGGGCCTAACACTGAAGCTTTCTTT. The encoded protein is CASSPPGPNTEAFF. Full variable domain (outside the CDR3, taken from reference TRBV18 and TRBJ1-1): NAGVMQNPRHLVRRRGQEARLRCSPMKGHSHVYWYRQLPEEGLKFMVYLQKENIIDESGMPKERFSAEFPKEGPSILRIQQVVRGDSAAYFCASSPPGPNTEAFFGQGTRLTVV.

The chain carries TRBV5-1 and TRBJ1-2, with 8 bases fitting TRBD1. CDR3 size: 16 residues. V was pared by 3 bases and J by 8 bases, with 15 bases of the junction left unmatched. The germline CDR1 and CDR2 sequences are SGHRS and YFSETQ. CDR3 in DNA: TGCGCCAGCAGCTGGGGGACAGGAGCCTCTGCGGAAGGCTACACCTTC. This sequence encodes CASSWGTGASAEGYTF.

The chain recombines TRBV24-1 with TRBJ2-7, with 7 nucleotides matching TRBD1. After removal of 6 bases from V and 6 bases from J, the junction contained 7 bases not matched to a gene. Germline V gene lookup returns CDR1 KGHDR and CDR2 SFDVKD. There are 13 residues in the CDR3. The CDR3 DNA reads as TGTGCCACCAGTACAGGGGATGGTGGCGAGCAGTACTTC. Translating it yields CATSTGDGGEQYF.